This T cell receptor (beta chain) came from a study of regulatory T cells in long-lasting Graves disease. Time point of the sample: newly diagnosed GD, antithyroid drugs for less than 3 months. Researchers made the TCR library from RNA that was extracted from PBMCs. This clonotype was observed a handful of times. V was trimmed by 7 bases and J by 1 base, leaving 13 bases between them. Looked up from germline, CDR1 is LNHDA and CDR2 is SQIVND (reference sequence). CDR3 length equals 15 residues. Arm-PCR of CDR3 regions with iRepertoire HTBI primers generated TCR beta libraries. TCRdb reprocessed the multiplex PCR reads via MiXCR and lists one record per CDR3 protein. The sample lists a few hundred thousand distinct CDR3 sequences, about 16% occurring once. The data also belong to a second study, concerning T cells in Graves' hyperthyroidism and ophthalmopathy.

The sequenced sample was peripheral blood mononuclear cells (PBMCs), obtained at new diagnosis, from a patient treated with antithyroid drugs. The sequence was collected from a woman in her late teens or twenties with Graves disease. The chain employs TRBV19 and TRBJ1-4, with a tentative D call TRBD1 (5 bases). CDR3 amino acids: CASTMLGGTNEKLFF. The CDR3 DNA reads TGTGCCAGTACCATGTTGGGGGGAACTAATGAAAAACTGTTTTTT.